This T cell receptor (beta chain) derives from a study of chronic HIV infection and antiretroviral therapy. This clonotype was seen a few times. From the 5' RACE reads, TCRdb called clonotypes with MiXCR, one entry per CDR3 protein. The sample records under 55,000 distinct CDR3 sequences, about a fifth being singletons. The receptor's source is an adult who had HIV and had not received antiretroviral therapy, or was an uninfected healthy control (not recorded which). Sequenced sample: peripheral blood.

CDR3 nucleotides: TGTGCCAGCAGTTTATCCCCCGGAGATACGCAGTATTTT. Protein: CASSLSPGDTQYF. The chain combines TRBV27 with TRBJ2-3; D is undetermined. Germline CDR1 is MNHEY and CDR2 is SMNVEV (reference sequence). V lost 0 bases and J lost 5, with 6 bases in between. The CDR3 totals 13 residues.